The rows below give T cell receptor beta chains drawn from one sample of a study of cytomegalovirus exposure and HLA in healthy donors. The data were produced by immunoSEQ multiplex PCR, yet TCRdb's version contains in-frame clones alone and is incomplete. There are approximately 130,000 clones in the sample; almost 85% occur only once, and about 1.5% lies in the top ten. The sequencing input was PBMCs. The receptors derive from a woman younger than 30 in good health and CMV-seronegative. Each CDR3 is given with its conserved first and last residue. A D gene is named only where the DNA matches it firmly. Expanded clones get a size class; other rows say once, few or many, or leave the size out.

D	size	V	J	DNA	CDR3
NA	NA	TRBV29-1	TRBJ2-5	TGCAGCGTTGAAGGGGTGGGGGGTGAGGAGACCCAGTACTTC	CSVEGVGGEETQYF
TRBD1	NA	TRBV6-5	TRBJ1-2	TGTGCCAGCAGTTACCCCGGGACAGGGGGAGGCGGCTACACCTTC	CASSYPGTGGGGYTF
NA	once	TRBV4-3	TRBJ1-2	TGCGCCAGCAGCCAAGATGGCGAGGTTTATGGCTACACCTTC	CASSQDGEVYGYTF
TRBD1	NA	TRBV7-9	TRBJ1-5	TGTGCCAGCAGCTCGGACAGGTCTACCGGGGAGCCCCAGCATTTT	CASSSDRSTGEPQHF
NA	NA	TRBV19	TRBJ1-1	TGTGCCAGTAGTATGGAGGGGACCACTGAAGCTTTCTTT	CASSMEGTTEAFF
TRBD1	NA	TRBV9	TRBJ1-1	TGTGCCAGCAGCGAGATCACAGGGGCTGAAGCTTTCTTT	CASSEITGAEAFF
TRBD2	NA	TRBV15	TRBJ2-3	TGTGCCACCTGGCCTAGCGGGAGGGTAACAGATACGCAGTATTTT	CATWPSGRVTDTQYF
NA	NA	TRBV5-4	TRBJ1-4	TGTGCCAGCAGCTTGGCTCCCGGACAGAATGAAAAACTGTTTTTT	CASSLAPGQNEKLFF
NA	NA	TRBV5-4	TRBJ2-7	TGTGCCAGCAGCCGACAGGTAGGGTCCTACGAGCAGTACTTC	CASSRQVGSYEQYF
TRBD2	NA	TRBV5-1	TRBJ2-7	TGCGCCAGCAGCCCCCAGGGACTAGCGGGAGTAAACTTC	CASSPQGLAGVNF
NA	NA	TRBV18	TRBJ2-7	TGTGCCAGCTCACCACGGGGGGAACGTTCCTACGAGCAGTACTTC	CASSPRGERSYEQYF
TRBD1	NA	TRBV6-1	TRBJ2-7	TGTGCCAGCAGTGAAACGACAGGGACATTATACGAGCAGTACTTC	CASSETTGTLYEQYF
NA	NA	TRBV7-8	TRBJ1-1	TGTGCCAGCAGCTTAGACAGGGTTGCGAACACTGAAGCTTTCTTT	CASSLDRVANTEAFF
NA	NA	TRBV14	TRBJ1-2	TGTGCCAGCAGCCAAGATTGGCGGGGGCGTGGGACCCACCTCTATGGCTACACCTTC	CASSQDWRGRGTHLYGYTF
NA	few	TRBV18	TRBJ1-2	TGTGCCAGCTCAGGGGGACTACACCCGCCGAAGTATGGCTACACCTTC	CASSGGLHPPKYGYTF
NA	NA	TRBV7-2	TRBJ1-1	TGTGCCAGCAGCCCCAGGGGCCCCATGAACACTGAAGCTTTCTTT	CASSPRGPMNTEAFF
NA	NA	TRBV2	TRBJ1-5	TGTGCCAGCAGTCCCCGACAGATAAACAATCAGCCCCAGCATTTT	CASSPRQINNQPQHF
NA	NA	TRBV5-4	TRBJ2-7	TGTGCCAGCACCCCCGACCCAGGCTGGCTCGAGCAGTACTTC	CASTPDPGWLEQYF
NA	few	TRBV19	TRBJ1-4	TGTGCCAGTAGTATCGGGGGAGTAAGGGAAAAACTGTTTTTT	CASSIGGVREKLFF
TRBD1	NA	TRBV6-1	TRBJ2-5	TGTGCCAGCAGTACCACCCCGGGACAGCAAGAGACCCAGTACTTC	CASSTTPGQQETQYF
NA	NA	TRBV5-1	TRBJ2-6	TGCGCCAGCAGCTTCCAACTCATAAGCTCTGGGGCCAACGTCCTGACTTTC	CASSFQLISSGANVLTF
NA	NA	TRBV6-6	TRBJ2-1	TGTGCCAGCAGTTACCCCGGACGGGGCTACAATGAGCAGTTCTTC	CASSYPGRGYNEQFF
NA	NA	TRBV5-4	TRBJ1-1	TGTGCCAGCAGCTTGGCCATCGTGGGGCCCACTGAAGCTTTCTTT	CASSLAIVGPTEAFF
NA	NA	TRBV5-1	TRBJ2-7	TGCGCCAGCAGCTTGGATGGGGCCATCTCCTACGAGCAGTACTTC	CASSLDGAISYEQYF
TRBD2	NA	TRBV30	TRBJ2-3	TGTGCCTGGAGTCCCTTGGGCGGGGGGTCTCGAGATACGCAGTATTTT	CAWSPLGGGSRDTQYF
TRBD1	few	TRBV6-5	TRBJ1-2	TGTGCCAGCAGTGGATCCGGGACAGGGGCGCGGGGCTACACCTTC	CASSGSGTGARGYTF
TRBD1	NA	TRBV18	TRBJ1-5	TGTGCCAGCTCAATCCTTCCGGGACAGGGGAGGGAGGGCAATCAGCCCCAGCATTTT	CASSILPGQGREGNQPQHF
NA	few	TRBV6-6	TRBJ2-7	TGTGCCAGCAGTTACTTAGGGAGATCCTACGAGCAGTACTTC	CASSYLGRSYEQYF
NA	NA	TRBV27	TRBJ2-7	TGTGCCAGCAGTTTAGAGGGACTTTTCCGAGCTGACGAGCAGTACTTC	CASSLEGLFRADEQYF
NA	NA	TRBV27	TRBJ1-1	TGTGCCAGCAGTTTAAAATTCGGGTCCACTGAAGCTTTCTTT	CASSLKFGSTEAFF
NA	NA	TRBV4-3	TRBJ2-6	TGCGCCAGCAGCCAAGTCAAAGTCGCAGGGACTTCTGGGGCCAACGTCCTGACTTTC	CASSQVKVAGTSGANVLTF
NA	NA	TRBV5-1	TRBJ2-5	TGCGCCAGCAGCGCACTTAGACAAGAGACCCAGTACTTC	CASSALRQETQYF
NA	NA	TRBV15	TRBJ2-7	TGTGCCACCAGCTCAAGACGCGGGACCCTAGCCTACGAGCAGTACTTC	CATSSRRGTLAYEQYF
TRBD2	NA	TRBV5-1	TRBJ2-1	TGCGCCAGCAGCCTGGGACTAGCGGACTACAATGAGCAGTTCTTC	CASSLGLADYNEQFF
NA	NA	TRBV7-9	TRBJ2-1	TGTGCCAGCAGCCCGGGGACATCCCACTCCTACAATGAGCAGTTCTTC	CASSPGTSHSYNEQFF
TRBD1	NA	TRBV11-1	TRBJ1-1	TGTGCCAGCAGCGTAGGACAGGGGAGGATGAACACTGAAGCTTTCTTT	CASSVGQGRMNTEAFF
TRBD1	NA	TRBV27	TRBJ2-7	TGTGCCAGCAGACGGACAGGGTCAGGTTATTTCGGCTCCTACGAGCAGTACTTC	CASRRTGSGYFGSYEQYF
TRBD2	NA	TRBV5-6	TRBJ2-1	TGTGCCAGCAGCGTGTCCGGGACTAGCGGGAGAGTGAATGAGCAGTTCTTC	CASSVSGTSGRVNEQFF
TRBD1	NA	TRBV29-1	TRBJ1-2	TGCAGCGCCCCGGGACAGGGGTATGGCTACACCTTC	CSAPGQGYGYTF
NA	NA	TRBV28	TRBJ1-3	TGTGCCTCCTGGACTCTCGCTGGAAACACCATATATTTT	CASWTLAGNTIYF
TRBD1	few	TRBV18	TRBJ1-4	TGTGCCAGCTCACCTCCGGGACAGGGAGGGGAAAAACTGTTTTTT	CASSPPGQGGEKLFF
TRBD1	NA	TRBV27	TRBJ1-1	TGTGCCAGCAGTTTAGAGGGGGCAGCTGAAGCTTTCTTT	CASSLEGAAEAFF
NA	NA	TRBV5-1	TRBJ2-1	TGCGCCAGCAGGGTCGGAGGGGGGGGGAATGAGCAGTTCTTC	CASRVGGGGNEQFF
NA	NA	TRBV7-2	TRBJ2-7	TGTGCCAGCAGCTTAATGGTTTCGGGGGAGCAGTACTTC	CASSLMVSGEQYF
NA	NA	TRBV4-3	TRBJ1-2	TGCGCCAGCAGCCAATGGAGGGGACGACCGGATGGCTACACCTTC	CASSQWRGRPDGYTF
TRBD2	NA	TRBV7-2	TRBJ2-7	TGTGCCAGCAGCTCCCCGACACTAGCGGCGCAGTACTTC	CASSSPTLAAQYF
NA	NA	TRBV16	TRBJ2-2	TGTGCCAGCAGCCAATCGGTCAGAAACACCGGGGAGCTGTTTTTT	CASSQSVRNTGELFF
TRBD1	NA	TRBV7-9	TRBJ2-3	TGTGCCAGCAGCCGGACAGGGGGCAACACAGATACGCAGTATTTT	CASSRTGGNTDTQYF
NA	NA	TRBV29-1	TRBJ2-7	TGCAGCGCCCCTATTGGACAGGAGCAGTACTTC	CSAPIGQEQYF
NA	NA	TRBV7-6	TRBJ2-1	TGTGCCAGCAGCTTAGCGTTGGGGAGGACCTCGGTTAGTGAGCAGTTCTTC	CASSLALGRTSVSEQFF
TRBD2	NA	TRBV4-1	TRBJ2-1	TGCGCCAGCAGCCAAGACCCCCGGGAGGGGTACAATGAGCAGTTCTTC	CASSQDPREGYNEQFF
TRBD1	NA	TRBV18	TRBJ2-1	TGTGCCAGCTCACCACCAACGGGACAGTCCTACAATGAGCAGTTCTTC	CASSPPTGQSYNEQFF
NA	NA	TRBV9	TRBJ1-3	TGTGCCAGCAGCGTCGGGACTCCCTCGAGCTCTGGAAACACCATATATTTT	CASSVGTPSSSGNTIYF
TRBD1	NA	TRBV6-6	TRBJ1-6	TGTGCCAGCAGACAAACAGGGGGCGCTTATAATTCACCCCTCCACTTT	CASRQTGGAYNSPLHF
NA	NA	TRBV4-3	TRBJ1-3	TGCGCCAGCAGCTCCTGGGGCTCCCGCTCTGGAAACACCATATATTTT	CASSSWGSRSGNTIYF